Below are 9 T cell receptor beta chains sequenced from a single sample in a study of cytomegalovirus exposure and HLA in healthy donors. This PCR relied on a set of 60 Vbeta primers and 13 Jbeta primers. Clones were read by immunoSEQ multiplex PCR, and TCRdb kept only the in-frame ones, dropping some. Here the sample spans more than 95,000 clones, 65% to 85% being singletons. The specimen was PBMCs. These receptors all come from a young man in good health and CMV-seropositive.

This sequence joins TRBV19 and TRBJ1-6, with a weak D call TRBD1 (6 bases). From germline, CDR1 is LNHDA and CDR2 SQIVND (reference sequence). The V and J ends lost 3 bases and 7 bases respectively, with 7 bases between them. CDR3 length: 13 amino acids. DNA of the CDR3: TGTGCCAGTAGTATTGGGGGCAATTCACCCCTCCACTTT. It translates to CASSIGGNSPLHF.

The V and J genes are TRBV28 and TRBJ2-2, with 9 bases aligning to TRBD2. Germline V gene lookup returns CDR1 MDHEN and CDR2 SYDVKM. The CDR3 totals 17 residues. The J segment lost 2 bases and the V segment lost 2 bases, leaving 6 bases of the junction unmatched. The CDR3 sequence: CASSLTASGKNTGELFF. The CDR3 nucleotides read TGTGCCAGCAGTTTAACAGCTAGCGGGAAAAACACCGGGGAGCTGTTTTTT.

The chain has TRBV27 and TRBJ2-5, with a tentative D call TRBD2 (6 bases). The last part of the DNA fits TRBJ2-7 better; the J call may be wrong. The CDR3 length is 17 residues. CDR1 MNHEY and CDR2 SMNVEV come from the germline V gene (reference sequence). The CDR3 sequence: CASSLRLVGTQTYEQYF. In nucleotides, the CDR3 is TGTGCCAGCAGCCTCCGGTTAGTAGGGACTCAAACCTACGAGCAGTACTTC.

This chain uses TRBV6-4 with TRBJ2-3, with D possibly being TRBD1 (5 bases). Trimming took off 0 bases at V and 6 bases at J, with 7 bases between the two ends. The CDR3 length is 13 residues. Per germline, CDR1 MRHNA and CDR2 SNTAGT. CDR3 loop: CASSDSSGDTQYF. As DNA, the CDR3 is TGTGCCAGCAGTGACTCTTCAGGGGATACGCAGTATTTT.

The rearrangement links TRBV2 to TRBJ2-7; 11 positions match TRBD1. Germline V gene lookup returns CDR1 SNHLY and CDR2 FYNNEI. Losses at the gene ends were 8 bases for V and 4 bases for J; bases not matched to a gene: 4. The CDR3 extends over 13 amino acids. DNA for the CDR3: TGTGCCAGCGGACAGGGGGCTTCTTACGAGCAGTACTTC. As protein: CASGQGASYEQYF.

This clone was seen just once. This sequence joins TRBV27 and TRBJ1-4, with D perhaps TRBD1 (5 bases). This CDR3 comprises 17 residues. Trimming removed 2 bases at V and 8 bases at J, with 21 bases between. Germline CDR1 MNHEY, CDR2 SMNVEV (reference sequence). CDR3 protein: CASSLGEWRGNKEKLFF. CDR3 in DNA: TGTGCCAGCAGTTTAGGGGAGTGGAGGGGCAATAAGGAAAAACTGTTTTTT. The complete variable domain, with remaining parts taken from reference TRBV27 and TRBJ1-4, reads EAQVTQNPRYLITVTGKKLTVTCSQNMNHEYMSWYRQDPGLGLRQIYYSMNVEVTDKGDVPEGYKVSRKEKRNFPLILESPSPNQTSLYFCASSLGEWRGNKEKLFFGSGTQLSVL.

The chain carries TRBV4-3 and TRBJ1-1; D possibly corresponds to TRBD1 (5 bases). Per germline, CDR1 LGHNA and CDR2 YSLEER. V was shortened by 0 bases and J by 4 bases, with 12 bases between the two germline ends. There are 15 residues in the CDR3. The CDR3 bases are TGCGCCAGCAGCCAAGATGTGGGGACTGGCACTGAAGCTTTCTTT. It codes for CASSQDVGTGTEAFF.

The genes are TRBV19 and TRBJ1-5; the D gene is possibly TRBD1 (6 bases). V dropped 7 bases and J dropped 0 bases, with 13 bases sitting between them. This CDR3 comprises 15 residues. Germline CDR1 and CDR2: LNHDA and SQIVND (reference sequence). The CDR3: CASTGWGLSNQPQHF. Written as DNA, the CDR3 is TGTGCCAGTACGGGGTGGGGGCTTAGCAATCAGCCCCAGCATTTT.

The V call is TRBV4-1, the J call TRBJ2-7; 11 bases agree with TRBD2. Trimming removed 3 bases from V and 5 bases from J; junction bases left unmatched: 9. The germline V gene has CDR1 MGHRA and CDR2 YSYEKL. CDR3 length equals 16 residues. This CDR3 reads CASSQIAGGPGNEQYF. The CDR3 bases are TGCGCCAGCAGCCAGATAGCGGGAGGGCCAGGCAACGAGCAGTACTTC.